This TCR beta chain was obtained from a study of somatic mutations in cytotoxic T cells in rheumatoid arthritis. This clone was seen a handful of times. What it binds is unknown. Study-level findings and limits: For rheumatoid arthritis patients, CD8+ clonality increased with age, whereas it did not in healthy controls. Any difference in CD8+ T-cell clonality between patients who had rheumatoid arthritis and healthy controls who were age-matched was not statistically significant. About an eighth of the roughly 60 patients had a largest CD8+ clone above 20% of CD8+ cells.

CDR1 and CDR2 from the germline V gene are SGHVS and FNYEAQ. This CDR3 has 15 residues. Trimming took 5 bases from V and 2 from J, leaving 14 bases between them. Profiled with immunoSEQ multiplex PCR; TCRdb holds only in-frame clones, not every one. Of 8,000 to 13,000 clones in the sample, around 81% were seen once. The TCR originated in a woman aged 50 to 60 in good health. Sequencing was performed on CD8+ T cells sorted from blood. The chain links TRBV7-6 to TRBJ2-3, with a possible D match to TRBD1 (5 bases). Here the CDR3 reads CASSLEDTYTDTQYF. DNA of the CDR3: TGTGCCAGCAGCCTAGAGGACACATACACAGATACGCAGTATTTT.